This T cell receptor beta chain was profiled in a study of immune evolution from preneoplasia to lung adenocarcinoma. Each case's diagnosis was confirmed by two pathologists on H&E. Overall study results and limits: Later-stage lesions appeared to have more T cells, more diversity, less clonality. From normal lung to invasive adenocarcinoma, top clone frequencies appeared to decrease.

The CDR3 is made up of 15 amino acids. CDR1 and CDR2 from the germline V gene are ENHRY and SYGVKD. After removal of 10 bases from V and 7 bases from J, the junction contained 12 bases not matched to a gene. On this clone: Its antigen is undetermined.

This table comes from immunoSEQ multiplex PCR, and its TCRdb copy is limited to in-frame clones, with some not included. The sample carries about 5,500 clones, approximately 70% recorded once. The specimen sequenced was FFPE adjacent normal lung tissue. This TCR was sampled from an older person with lung adenocarcinoma. This chain links TRBV10-3 with TRBJ2-1; 11 positions agree with TRBD2. The CDR3 DNA is TGTGCCAGCACCCCTAGCGGGGGGCGGGTAAATGAGCAGTTCTTC. It encodes CASTPSGGRVNEQFF.